These 22 T cell receptor beta chains share one sample of origin, sequenced in a study of T-cell memory formation after mild COVID-19. TCRdb reprocessed the 5' RACE reads via MiXCR and lists one record per CDR3 protein. The sample contains 550,000 to 700,000 distinct CDR3 sequences, roughly 17% of which appear only once. The sequenced material came from PBMCs or a T cell subset sorted from them (not recorded which). The receptors were gathered from an adult woman who had mild COVID-19 (a few samples of this study predate the infection). Cell type and time point are not known.

In its sample, this clonotype was seen many times. The J gene is TRBJ2-5, the V gene TRBV12-3 or TRBV12-4; tentatively, D is TRBD2 (6 bases). The CDR3 has 13 amino acids. Trimming removed 5 bases from V and 1 base from J, with 8 bases in between. The CDR3 loop is CASSRDFQETQYF. CDR3 DNA: TGTGCCAGCAGTCGGGACTTCCAAGAGACCCAGTACTTC.

The rearrangement uses TRBV6-6 and TRBJ1-2, with 8 nucleotides matching TRBD1. CDR1 MNHNY and CDR2 SVGAGI come from the germline V gene (reference sequence). The CDR3 is 18 amino acids. V lost 4 bases, J lost 4 bases, and 17 bases stayed unmatched. For the CDR3, the DNA is TGTGCCAGCAGTTCTACGGCTACCGGGACAGGAGTGGCCTATGGCTACACCTTC. Translation gives CASSSTATGTGVAYGYTF.

The table lists this clonotype with many counts. The chain carries TRBV19 and TRBJ1-1; 12 nucleotides align to TRBD1. Germline CDR1 and CDR2: LNHDA and SQIVND (reference sequence). The CDR3 runs 15 residues. V lost 7 bases and J lost 5; bases outside the gene matches: 8. The CDR3 spells CASNPRDRGPTEAFF. The CDR3 nucleotides read TGTGCCAGTAACCCCCGGGACAGGGGGCCTACTGAAGCTTTCTTT.

This clonotype was detected many times. The rearrangement uses TRBV6-5 and TRBJ2-3, with D perhaps being TRBD1 or TRBD2 (6 bases each). This CDR3 region has 14 residues. From germline, CDR1 is MNHEY and CDR2 SVGAGI. Trimming took 7 bases from V and 4 from J, leaving 15 bases between them. The CDR3 spells CASKWVGGADTQYF. The CDR3 DNA follows: TGTGCCAGCAAATGGGTCGGGGGCGCAGATACGCAGTATTTT.

In this sample, this clonotype turned up a few times. The CDR3 here is CASSSIYGQGLEQYF. The DNA for the CDR3 is TGTGCCAGCAGCTCGATATATGGACAGGGCCTCGAGCAGTACTTC. The J gene is TRBJ2-7, the V gene TRBV7-9, with 8 positions matching TRBD1. The ends lost 4 bases at V and 6 bases at J; junction bases unmatched: 11. The CDR3 has 15 residues. Per the germline V gene, CDR1 is SEHNR and CDR2 is FQNEAQ (reference sequence).

This clonotype was found a few times. The rearrangement links TRBV5-1 to TRBJ1-4, with TRBD1 as a possible D gene (6 bases). The CDR3 totals 14 residues. With 4 bases removed from V and 5 bases from J, the gap between germline ends came to 12 bases. Germline V lookup: CDR1 SGHRS, CDR2 YFSETQ. For the CDR3, the DNA is TGCGCCAGCAGCACGGGACACAGAAATGAAAAACTGTTTTTT. Protein: CASSTGHRNEKLFF. The whole variable domain, remainder taken from reference TRBV5-1 and TRBJ1-4, is KAGVTQTPRYLIKTRGQQVTLSCSPISGHRSVSWYQQTPGQGLQFLFEYFSETQRNKGNFPGRFSGRQFSNSRSEMNVSTLELGDSALYLCASSTGHRNEKLFFGSGTQLSVL.

The CDR3, as DNA: TGTGCCAGCAGCTTAGCGGGGGCGGGAGCTCTCCACGAGCAGTACTTC. Translated: CASSLAGAGALHEQYF. The V gene is TRBV7-9, the J gene TRBJ2-7, with a tentative D call TRBD2 (7 bases). The CDR3 is made up of 16 amino acids. Germline loops: CDR1 SEHNR, CDR2 FQNEAQ (reference sequence). Trimming removed 0 bases from V and 5 bases from J, with 17 bases in between.

V gene TRBV12-3 or TRBV12-4 combines with J gene TRBJ2-3; 10 nucleotides match TRBD2. With 8 bases clipped from V and 6 bases from J, the junction kept 5 bases outside the gene matches. The CDR3 extends over 13 amino acids. This CDR3 reads CASASGSLDTQYF. The CDR3 DNA sequence: TGTGCCAGCGCTAGCGGGAGTTTGGATACGCAGTATTTT.

This chain connects TRBV28 to TRBJ2-7; possibly TRBD2 for D (5 bases). This CDR3 contains 16 residues. Germline assignment: CDR1 MDHEN and CDR2 SYDVKM. Deletions cut 10 bases from V and 0 bases from J, with 22 bases between. The CDR3 reads CATRVPPGGVSYEQYF. CDR3 DNA: TGTGCCACGCGGGTGCCACCCGGCGGAGTCTCCTACGAGCAGTACTTC.

The V gene is TRBV20-1, the J gene TRBJ2-1, with TRBD2 identical over 12 bases. V was pared by 4 bases and J by 12 bases, with 10 bases of the junction left unmatched. CDR3 length: 14 amino acids. Looked up from germline, CDR1 is DFQATT and CDR2 is SNEGSKA (reference sequence). CDR3 sequence reads: CSATRLAGDLGQFF. CDR3 in DNA: TGCAGTGCTACTAGACTAGCGGGGGATCTAGGGCAGTTCTTC.

This sequence joins TRBV5-1 and TRBJ2-2; TRBD1 agrees at 8 bases. The CDR3 loop spans 19 amino acids. With V trimmed by 3 bases and J by 3 bases, 16 bases remained unmatched. Germline V gene sequence: CDR1 SGHRS, CDR2 YFSETQ. The CDR3: CASSSDISQGALYTGELFF. CDR3 DNA sequence: TGCGCCAGCAGCTCCGACATTTCCCAGGGGGCTCTATACACCGGGGAGCTGTTTTTT.

This chain links TRBV12-3 or TRBV12-4 with TRBJ2-2, with TRBD1 identical over 8 bases. Losses at the gene ends were 6 bases for V and 0 bases for J; bases not matched to a gene: 3. CDR3 length: 15 residues. The CDR3 coding sequence is TGTGCCAGCAGCACAGGGGGTGCGAACACCGGGGAGCTGTTTTTT. Its translation: CASSTGGANTGELFF.

This chain uses TRBV10-3 with TRBJ1-1, with a tentative D call TRBD1 (5 bases). Per the germline V gene, CDR1 is ENHRY and CDR2 is SYGVKD. With 0 bases removed from V and 4 bases from J, the gap between germline ends came to 15 bases. CDR3 length equals 16 residues. Here the CDR3 reads CAISESILGGLTEAFF. As DNA, the CDR3 is TGTGCCATCAGTGAGTCTATCCTGGGGGGTCTCACTGAAGCTTTCTTT.

This clonotype has only a few counts. The chain uses TRBV24-1 and TRBJ1-5, with D perhaps TRBD1 (6 bases). CDR1 KGHDR and CDR2 SFDVKD come from the germline V gene. The V and J ends lost 3 bases and 6 bases respectively, with 14 bases between them. This CDR3 comprises 15 residues. In DNA form, the CDR3 reads TGTGCCACCAGTGATGGGCCAGGGGATGGTCAGCCCCAGCATTTT. Its translation: CATSDGPGDGQPQHF.

This chain links TRBV5-1 with TRBJ2-7; no reliable D call. V was shortened by 5 bases and J by 0 bases, with 18 bases between the two germline ends. CDR1 is SGHRS, CDR2 YFSETQ, per germline. The CDR3 is made up of 16 amino acids. The CDR3 is CASSLPGAGDSYEQYF. DNA for the CDR3: TGCGCCAGCAGTCTCCCGGGCGCAGGAGACTCCTACGAGCAGTACTTC.

The CDR3 nucleotides read TGCAGTGCTACAGGACAGGGGGCGTTAGAAGAGACCCAGTACTTC. Its translation is CSATGQGALEETQYF. The rearrangement joins TRBV20-1 to TRBJ2-5, with 11 bases matching TRBD1. This CDR3 contains 15 residues. With 4 bases clipped from V and 3 bases from J, the junction kept 7 bases outside the gene matches. Germline values: CDR1 DFQATT, CDR2 SNEGSKA (reference sequence).

In this sample, this clonotype turned up a few times. The CDR3 sequence is CASSLVGQRNTGELFF. CDR3 bases: TGTGCCAGCAGCTTAGTCGGGCAGCGGAACACCGGGGAGCTGTTTTTT. The V gene is TRBV7-8, the J gene TRBJ2-2; D is undetermined. Per germline, CDR1 SGHVS and CDR2 FQNEAQ. This CDR3 has 16 residues. Trimming shortened V by 1 base and J by 1 base, and 10 bases separated the two germline ends.

This clonotype was recorded a few times. V gene TRBV20-1 combines with J gene TRBJ1-4, with a tentative D call TRBD1 (6 bases). Germline-derived CDR1 and CDR2 are DFQATT and SNEGSKA (reference sequence). The CDR3 runs to 15 residues. The V gene lost 0 bases and the J gene lost 7 bases, with 15 bases spanning the gap. In DNA form, the CDR3 reads TGCAGTGCTAGAGATCGAGGGGGGCTGGGTGAAAAACTGTTTTTT. It yields the protein CSARDRGGLGEKLFF.

The chain employs TRBV5-1 and TRBJ2-3; 8 nucleotides agree with TRBD2. CDR3 length equals 15 residues. Germline CDR1 SGHRS, CDR2 YFSETQ. V was pared by 2 bases and J by 4 bases, with 6 bases of the junction left unmatched. CDR3 residues: CASSLLGLAADTQYF. The CDR3, as DNA: TGCGCCAGCAGCTTACTAGGACTAGCTGCAGATACGCAGTATTTT.

There are a few counts of this clonotype. This rearrangement joins TRBV11-2 to TRBJ1-1; 8 bases map to TRBD1. V lost 5 bases and J lost 4; bases outside the gene matches: 12. The V gene's germline CDR1 is SGHAT and CDR2 FQNNGV. The CDR3 consists of 16 residues. CDR3 nucleotides: TGTGCCAGCAGCGTTCGCCGGGACAGGATGGGCACTGAAGCTTTCTTT. Residues: CASSVRRDRMGTEAFF.

This clonotype was seen a single time. The genes are TRBV24-1 and TRBJ2-5, with TRBD2 as a possible D gene (6 bases). Per the germline V gene, CDR1 is KGHDR and CDR2 is SFDVKD. The V gene lost 0 bases and the J gene lost 7 bases, with 11 bases spanning the gap. This CDR3 has 14 residues. CDR3 in amino acids: CATSDLMPGVTQYF. CDR3 in DNA: TGTGCCACCAGTGATTTGATGCCGGGGGTGACCCAGTACTTC.

This clonotype was detected a few times. V and J are TRBV6-1 and TRBJ2-7; D uncertain. Trimming pared 8 bases from V and 3 bases from J, leaving 14 bases between. Germline V lookup: CDR1 MNHNS, CDR2 SASEGT. The CDR3 sequence is 13 residues long. The CDR3 protein is CASSGGFYYEQYF. CDR3 sequence (DNA): TGTGCCAGCTCAGGCGGTTTTTACTACGAGCAGTACTTC.